One and the same sample provided the 19 T cell receptor beta chains below, sequenced in a study of human T cells and chemical hapten exposure. Time point noted: pre-sensitization, week 0. As for treatment: therapeutic diphenylcyclopropenone sensitization with weekly scalp DPC. TCRdb called the RACE reads again in MiXCR, with one record for every CDR3 protein. The sample gives over 30,000 distinct CDR3 sequences, approximately 7.6% of which show up once; 1% to 1.5% is in the top ten. Sequenced material: whole blood, taken in connection with sensitization to the hapten diphenylcyclopropenone (DPC). These TCRs come from a woman aged 50 to 60 with alopecia areata. Some clones in this sample may be carry-over from other donors' samples.

This clonotype showed up many times. The rearrangement links TRBV18 to TRBJ1-2; D gene unclear. Germline V gives CDR1 KGHSH, CDR2 LQKENI. The CDR3 totals 13 residues. V lost 3 bases and J 8 bases, leaving 13 bases between the germline ends. In nucleotides, the CDR3 is TGTGCCAGCTCACCCCAGGATATCAAGGGCTACACCTTC. This codes for CASSPQDIKGYTF. The full variable domain, with the rest looked up from reference TRBV18 and TRBJ1-2, is NAGVMQNPRHLVRRRGQEARLRCSPMKGHSHVYWYRQLPEEGLKFMVYLQKENIIDESGMPKERFSAEFPKEGPSILRIQQVVRGDSAAYFCASSPQDIKGYTFGSGTRLTVV.

This clonotype was recorded only once. A much larger clone lies a single base off, so this may be a read error. The chain recombines TRBV28 with TRBJ2-7; D is uncertain. The CDR3 covers 11 residues. Germline V CDR1 and CDR2: MDHEN, SYDVKM. CDR3 nucleotides: TGTGCCAGCAACTACGGATACGGGCAGTACTTC. Amino acid sequence: CASNYGYGQYF.

This clonotype has at least ten counts. The rearrangement joins TRBV7-9 to TRBJ1-3; D perhaps matches TRBD1 (5 bases). Trimming cost V 1 base and J 8 bases, with 9 bases left between them. Germline V gene data show CDR1 as SEHNR and CDR2 as FQNEAQ (reference sequence). The CDR3 totals 13 residues. CDR3 bases: TGTGCCAGCAGCTTAGGTGGAGGGGACACCATATATTTT. Protein product: CASSLGGGDTIYF.

This clonotype was observed many times. The gene calls are TRBV19 and TRBJ2-6, with 9 bases matching TRBD1. The ends lost 10 bases at V and 0 bases at J; junction bases unmatched: 7. Germline CDR1 and CDR2: LNHDA and SQIVND (reference sequence). The CDR3 length is 16 residues. In DNA, the CDR3 is TGTGCCACCAAGACAGGGGGTAGCTCTGGGGCCAACGTCCTGACTTTC. Translating it yields CATKTGGSSGANVLTF.

Many counts were recorded for this clonotype. This chain links TRBV10-3 with TRBJ2-5; 7 bases match TRBD1. Losses at the gene ends were 5 bases for V and 4 bases for J; bases not matched to a gene: 10. From germline, CDR1 is ENHRY and CDR2 SYGVKD. This CDR3 is built from 15 residues. The CDR3 coding sequence is TGTGCCATCAGTAAAGACAGGGACGCCCGAGAGACCCAGTACTTC. Translating it yields CAISKDRDARETQYF.

This clonotype was found a few times. The chain combines TRBV27 with TRBJ2-3; D unclear. Looked up from germline, CDR1 is MNHEY and CDR2 is SMNVEV (reference sequence). This CDR3 region has 14 residues. V was pared by 3 bases and J by 0 bases, with 7 bases between. CDR3 region: CASSFSPSTDTQYF. The CDR3 coding sequence is TGTGCCAGCAGTTTTTCACCTAGCACAGATACGCAGTATTTT.

The chain joins TRBV11-2 to TRBJ2-3; D gene ambiguous. V was trimmed by 1 base and J by 0 bases, leaving 8 bases between them. The CDR3 sequence is 15 residues long. Germline CDR1 is SGHAT and CDR2 is FQNNGV. DNA of the CDR3: TGTGCCAGCAGCTTAGCTATGGCCAGCACAGATACGCAGTATTTT. Translation gives CASSLAMASTDTQYF.

This clonotype was seen many times. The rearrangement joins TRBV9 to TRBJ1-4; 10 positions agree with TRBD1. The length of the CDR3 is 15 residues. Trimming at V came to 0 bases and at J to 8 bases, leaving 4 bases not matched to a gene. From germline, CDR1 is SGDLS and CDR2 YYNGEE. The CDR3 sequence: CASSVGTGGGEKLFF. CDR3 nucleotides: TGTGCCAGCAGCGTAGGGACAGGGGGTGGAGAAAAACTGTTTTTT.

This clonotype was found many times. V gene TRBV29-1 combines with J gene TRBJ1-2; 7 nucleotides align to TRBD1. V trimming: 6 bases; J trimming: 7 bases; junction bases outside the gene matches: 17. Germline V gene sequence: CDR1 SQVTM, CDR2 ANQGSEA. This CDR3 has 15 amino acids. The CDR3 protein is CSVLLLGGAGFGYTF. The CDR3 nucleotides are TGCAGCGTCCTCCTGCTAGGGGGCGCAGGTTTTGGCTACACCTTC.

V gene TRBV5-1 combines with J gene TRBJ2-4; D call uncertain. The CDR3 loop spans 13 amino acids. V lost 4 bases and J 7 bases, leaving 12 bases between the germline ends. Germline values: CDR1 SGHRS, CDR2 YFSETQ. The CDR3 DNA reads TGCGCCAGCAGCCCCGGCGGTTATAACATTCAGTACTTC. It codes for CASSPGGYNIQYF.

V usage is TRBV2 and J usage is TRBJ1-6, with D possibly being TRBD1 (6 bases). The V end was cut by 6 bases, the J end by 5 bases, with 11 bases between. CDR1 is SNHLY and CDR2 is FYNNEI in the germline V gene. The CDR3 covers 14 residues. The CDR3 is CASRQTGDNSPLHF. The CDR3, as DNA: TGTGCCAGCAGGCAGACAGGAGATAATTCACCCCTCCACTTT.

The chain is built from TRBV12-3 or TRBV12-4 and TRBJ2-3, with D perhaps matching TRBD2 (6 bases). The CDR3 spans 14 residues. V gave up 7 bases and J gave up 2 bases, with 13 bases separating them. CDR3 in DNA: TGTGCCAGCACTACTAGGAGGGACACAGATACGCAGTATTTT. Translating it yields CASTTRRDTDTQYF.

The gene calls are TRBV12-3 or TRBV12-4 and TRBJ1-1, with D perhaps matching TRBD1 (5 bases). This CDR3 spans 12 amino acids. With 2 bases removed from V and 8 bases from J, the gap between germline ends came to 9 bases. The CDR3 loop is CASSLSREEAFF. CDR3 sequence (DNA): TGTGCCAGCAGTTTATCCAGGGAAGAAGCTTTCTTT.

This clonotype was picked up many times. The gene calls are TRBV9 and TRBJ2-3; 7 nucleotides agree with TRBD2. CDR1 and CDR2 from the germline V gene are SGDLS and YYNGEE. V lost 3 bases, J lost 0 bases, and 7 bases stayed unmatched. The CDR3 totals 16 residues. CDR3 amino acids: CASSGEGTGSTDTQYF. The CDR3 DNA follows: TGTGCCAGCAGCGGGGAGGGTACGGGAAGCACAGATACGCAGTATTTT. Full variable domain (remainder filled in from reference TRBV9 and TRBJ2-3): DSGVTQTPKHLITATGQRVTLRCSPRSGDLSVYWYQQSLDQGLQFLIQYYNGEERAKGNILERFSAQQFPDLHSELNLSSLELGDSALYFCASSGEGTGSTDTQYFGPGTRLTVL.

This clonotype was seen at least ten times. The chain couples TRBV29-1 to TRBJ2-7, with D tentatively TRBD2 (5 bases). Germline V gene lookup returns CDR1 SQVTM and CDR2 ANQGSEA. The CDR3 sequence is 12 residues long. V was shortened by 7 bases and J by 6 bases, with 16 bases between the two germline ends. The CDR3 DNA reads as TGCAGCGCCGGGCAGCACAGCGGCGAGCAGTACTTC. It is translated as CSAGQHSGEQYF.

This clonotype was recorded at least ten times. The chain employs TRBV28 and TRBJ2-7; D is perhaps TRBD2 (5 bases). Germline V lookup: CDR1 MDHEN, CDR2 SYDVKM. V lost 2 bases to trimming and J lost 2 bases, with 10 bases between them. CDR3 length equals 14 residues. CDR3 sequence (DNA): TGTGCCAGCAGTTTAAGGTGGAGGACCTACGAGCAGTACTTC. Translated, it gives CASSLRWRTYEQYF. Looking up the rest from reference TRBV28 and TRBJ2-7 gives the full variable domain: DVKVTQSSRYLVKRTGEKVFLECVQDMDHENMFWYRQDPGLGLRLIYFSYDVKMKEKGDIPEGYSVSREKKERFSLILESASTNQTSMYLCASSLRWRTYEQYFGPGTRLTVT.

This clonotype has a count of ten or more. This chain links TRBV7-6 with TRBJ2-7, with a tentative D call TRBD1 (5 bases). Between the trimmed V and J ends, which lost 5 bases and 4 bases, there was a span of 21 bases. There are 16 residues in the CDR3. Per the germline V gene, CDR1 is SGHVS and CDR2 is FNYEAQ. The CDR3 loop is CASSNPGQLPEYEQYF. CDR3 nucleotide sequence: TGTGCCAGCAGCAACCCCGGACAACTCCCGGAATACGAGCAGTACTTC.

This clonotype has a count of ten or more. V gene TRBV28 combines with J gene TRBJ1-1; weak D call: TRBD1 (6 bases). Trimming cost V 5 bases and J 4 bases, with 17 bases left between them. The CDR3 sequence is 15 residues long. From germline, CDR1 is MDHEN and CDR2 SYDVKM. The CDR3 here is CASSTNHREGTEAFF. In DNA, the CDR3 is TGTGCCAGCAGTACCAACCACAGGGAGGGCACTGAAGCTTTCTTT.

The V call is TRBV4-3, the J call TRBJ2-1, with 9 bases that match TRBD2. V was pared by 4 bases and J by 2 bases, with 15 bases of the junction left unmatched. The CDR3 runs 19 residues. Germline CDR1 and CDR2: LGHNA and YSLEER. The CDR3 nucleotides are TGCGCCAGCAGCCCAGAGGGCGGGAGGGCCCCACACCCCTACAATGAGCAGTTCTTC. This sequence encodes CASSPEGGRAPHPYNEQFF.